This T cell receptor beta chain was profiled in a study of cytomegalovirus exposure and HLA in healthy donors. At the level of the study: Early release data held 85 million or so unique TCRs from HLA-typed donors.

The study, taken as a whole, reports: There were reportedly fewer N-insertions in an Asian-associated ancestry cluster than the roughly 680-donor mean, in a later analysis. The study found most TCR sequences rare, yet found some public TCRs in many donors.

Deletions cut 0 bases from V and 3 bases from J, with 8 bases between. The CDR3 consists of 14 residues. Germline V lookup: CDR1 LNHDA, CDR2 SQIVND (reference sequence). This clone appeared once. No antigen is known for it. 13 Jbeta primers and 60 Vbeta primers were used for the PCR. The method was immunoSEQ multiplex PCR; TCRdb's version includes in-frame clones alone and lacks a portion of them. The sample consists of approximately 110,000 clones, about four fifths of them appearing once. Likely unrecorded immune exposures existed in these nominally healthy donors. The sample taken for sequencing was PBMCs. The rearrangement uses TRBV19 and TRBJ1-2; D is unclear. This TCR derives from a woman between 55 and 75 years old in good health and CMV-seropositive. CDR3 DNA sequence: TGTGCCAGTAGTATAGACAGTCGATACTATGGCTACACCTTC. Amino acid sequence: CASSIDSRYYGYTF.